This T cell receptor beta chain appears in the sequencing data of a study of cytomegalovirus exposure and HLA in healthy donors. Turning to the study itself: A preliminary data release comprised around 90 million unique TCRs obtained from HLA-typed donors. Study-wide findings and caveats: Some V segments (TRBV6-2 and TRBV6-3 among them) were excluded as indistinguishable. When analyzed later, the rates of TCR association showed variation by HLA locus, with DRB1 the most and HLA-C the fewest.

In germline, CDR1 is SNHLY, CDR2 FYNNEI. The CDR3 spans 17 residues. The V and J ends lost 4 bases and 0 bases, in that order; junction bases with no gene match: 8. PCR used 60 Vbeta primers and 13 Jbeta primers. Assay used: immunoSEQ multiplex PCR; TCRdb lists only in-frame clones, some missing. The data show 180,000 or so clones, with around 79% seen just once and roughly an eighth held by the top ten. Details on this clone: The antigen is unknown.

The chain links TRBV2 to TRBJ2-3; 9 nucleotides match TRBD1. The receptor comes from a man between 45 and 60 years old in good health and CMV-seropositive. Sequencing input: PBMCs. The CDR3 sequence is CASSGGQGDFSTDTQYF. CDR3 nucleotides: TGTGCCAGCAGTGGGGGACAGGGAGACTTTAGCACAGATACGCAGTATTTT.